Listed below are T cell receptor beta chains from one sample, sequenced in a study of blood T cell repertoires in COVID-19. The table came from immunoSEQ multiplex PCR; TCRdb's copy has only in-frame clones and leaves some out. The sample contains roughly 97,000 clones, about nine tenths of which appear only once. Sequencing was carried out using peripheral blood. All receptors derive from a man aged 55 to 70 with acute or convalescent COVID-19. Each CDR3 is given with its conserved first and last residue. Each record gives: clone size, J gene, D gene, V gene, CDR3 DNA, CDR3 protein. D genes are given only for firm matches. Expanded clones get a size class; other rows say once, few or many, or leave the size out.

clone size: NA; J gene: TRBJ1-6; D gene: NA; V gene: TRBV19; CDR3 DNA: TGTGCCAGTATGGAGAACAGGCAGACCTATAATTCACCCCTCCACTTT; CDR3 protein: CASMENRQTYNSPLHF
clone size: NA; J gene: TRBJ1-2; D gene: TRBD1; V gene: TRBV7-9; CDR3 DNA: TGTGCCAGCAGCCCCGGACAGGGCTTAGGTGGCTACACCTTC; CDR3 protein: CASSPGQGLGGYTF
clone size: NA; J gene: TRBJ1-3; D gene: NA; V gene: TRBV19; CDR3 DNA: TGTGCCAGTCAGGTTCACTCTGGAAACACCATATATTTT; CDR3 protein: CASQVHSGNTIYF
clone size: NA; J gene: TRBJ1-5; D gene: NA; V gene: TRBV7-9; CDR3 DNA: TGTGCCAGCAGCCGCTTTAGTGTCGGAGGAGATAGCAATCAGCCCCAGCATTTT; CDR3 protein: CASSRFSVGGDSNQPQHF
clone size: NA; J gene: TRBJ1-5; D gene: NA; V gene: TRBV5-1; CDR3 DNA: TGCGCCAGCAGCTTGCTACCCGATCAGCCCCAGCATTTT; CDR3 protein: CASSLLPDQPQHF
clone size: few; J gene: TRBJ1-1; D gene: NA; V gene: TRBV12-3/TRBV12-4; CDR3 DNA: TGTGCCAGCAGTTTCGGCAGGGGCTGGGCTTTCTTT; CDR3 protein: CASSFGRGWAFF
clone size: NA; J gene: TRBJ2-3; D gene: TRBD2; V gene: TRBV10-3; CDR3 DNA: TGTGCCACCAAGACTAGCGGAGATACGCAGTATTTT; CDR3 protein: CATKTSGDTQYF
clone size: NA; J gene: TRBJ2-1; D gene: TRBD2; V gene: TRBV2; CDR3 DNA: TGTGCCAGCAGTGAACAAGCGGGGTCCTCCGAATTCTTC; CDR3 protein: CASSEQAGSSEFF
clone size: NA; J gene: TRBJ1-6; D gene: NA; V gene: TRBV18; CDR3 DNA: TGTGCCAGCTCAATGGCAGGGATGAGATCACCCCTCCACTTT; CDR3 protein: CASSMAGMRSPLHF
clone size: once; J gene: TRBJ1-1; D gene: NA; V gene: TRBV7-8; CDR3 DNA: TGTGCCAGCAGCTTAATGTCGTCAGACACTGAAGCTTTCTTT; CDR3 protein: CASSLMSSDTEAFF
clone size: once; J gene: TRBJ1-1; D gene: NA; V gene: TRBV5-1; CDR3 DNA: TGCGCCAGCAGCGAAGCCCCACGGGGTGAAGCTTTCTTT; CDR3 protein: CASSEAPRGEAFF
clone size: once; J gene: TRBJ2-1; D gene: NA; V gene: TRBV30; CDR3 DNA: TGTGCCTTACAGGGTTTTAGTGAGCAGTTCTTC; CDR3 protein: CALQGFSEQFF
clone size: few; J gene: TRBJ1-1; D gene: NA; V gene: TRBV5-8; CDR3 DNA: TGTGCCAGCCCAAACCAGGAGAACACTGAAGCTTTCTTT; CDR3 protein: CASPNQENTEAFF
clone size: NA; J gene: TRBJ1-5; D gene: NA; V gene: TRBV5-6; CDR3 DNA: TGTGCCAGCAGCTTTACTCCTTCAGGGATGGGCAATCAGCCCCAGCATTTT; CDR3 protein: CASSFTPSGMGNQPQHF
clone size: NA; J gene: TRBJ1-2; D gene: NA; V gene: TRBV28; CDR3 DNA: TGTGCCAGCAGTTTAAGCCCCTATGGCTACACCTTC; CDR3 protein: CASSLSPYGYTF
clone size: NA; J gene: TRBJ2-3; D gene: TRBD2; V gene: TRBV29-1; CDR3 DNA: TGCAGCGTTGACGGACTAGCGGGGGGTGGAGATACGCAGTATTTT; CDR3 protein: CSVDGLAGGGDTQYF
clone size: NA; J gene: TRBJ1-1; D gene: NA; V gene: TRBV6-4; CDR3 DNA: TGTGCCAGCAGTCCCTCTACAGTGGGGAACACTGAAGCTTTCTTT; CDR3 protein: CASSPSTVGNTEAFF
clone size: NA; J gene: TRBJ2-2; D gene: NA; V gene: TRBV6-5; CDR3 DNA: TGTGCCAGCAGCAGGGGGACTGACACCGGGGAGCTGTTTTTT; CDR3 protein: CASSRGTDTGELFF
clone size: NA; J gene: TRBJ1-2; D gene: TRBD1; V gene: TRBV25-1; CDR3 DNA: TGTGCCAGCAGTCAACAGGGGATCTTTGGCTACACCTTC; CDR3 protein: CASSQQGIFGYTF
clone size: NA; J gene: TRBJ1-2; D gene: NA; V gene: TRBV7-9; CDR3 DNA: TGTGCCAGCAGCTTAGACCCGGGGTATGGCTACACCTTC; CDR3 protein: CASSLDPGYGYTF
clone size: NA; J gene: TRBJ1-5; D gene: NA; V gene: TRBV19; CDR3 DNA: TGTGCCAGTAGTCCCCGCTCACCGGGGGGCAATCAGCCCCAGCATTTT; CDR3 protein: CASSPRSPGGNQPQHF
clone size: NA; J gene: TRBJ1-6; D gene: NA; V gene: TRBV18; CDR3 DNA: TGTGCCAGCTCACCGAGCTCCTATAATTCACCCCTCCACTTT; CDR3 protein: CASSPSSYNSPLHF
clone size: NA; J gene: TRBJ1-2; D gene: TRBD1; V gene: TRBV19; CDR3 DNA: TGTGCCAGTAGATACAGGGGGGATTTCTATGGCTACACCTTC; CDR3 protein: CASRYRGDFYGYTF
clone size: NA; J gene: TRBJ1-5; D gene: NA; V gene: TRBV7-9; CDR3 DNA: TGTGCCAGCAGCCAGGGGCAGGACCATCAGCCCCAGCATTTT; CDR3 protein: CASSQGQDHQPQHF
clone size: once; J gene: TRBJ1-2; D gene: TRBD1; V gene: TRBV19; CDR3 DNA: TGTGCCAGTAGTAATCTGAACAGGGGACATGGCTACACCTTC; CDR3 protein: CASSNLNRGHGYTF
clone size: NA; J gene: TRBJ2-7; D gene: NA; V gene: TRBV3-1/TRBV3-2; CDR3 DNA: TGTGCCACCAAAGGAACGGGAACCTACGAGCAGTACTTC; CDR3 protein: CATKGTGTYEQYF
clone size: NA; J gene: TRBJ2-7; D gene: NA; V gene: TRBV18; CDR3 DNA: TGTGCCAGCTCACAAACCCAGGGTTTCTACGAGCAGTACTTC; CDR3 protein: CASSQTQGFYEQYF
clone size: NA; J gene: TRBJ1-2; D gene: TRBD1; V gene: TRBV7-2; CDR3 DNA: TGTGCCAGCAGCTCCAGGGACAGGGCTGGAGGCTACACCTTC; CDR3 protein: CASSSRDRAGGYTF
clone size: NA; J gene: TRBJ1-6; D gene: TRBD1; V gene: TRBV25-1; CDR3 DNA: TGTGCCAGCAGTGCTGGACAGGTGGGAATCTATAATTCACCCCTCCACTTT; CDR3 protein: CASSAGQVGIYNSPLHF
clone size: once; J gene: TRBJ1-2; D gene: NA; V gene: TRBV4-1; CDR3 DNA: TGCGCCAGCAGCCAGGCGTACAGGTTAACTAACTATGGCTACACCTTC; CDR3 protein: CASSQAYRLTNYGYTF
clone size: NA; J gene: TRBJ1-6; D gene: NA; V gene: TRBV19; CDR3 DNA: TGTGCCAGTAGCAATGGACAGAAATACTCCTATAATTCACCCCTCCACTTT; CDR3 protein: CASSNGQKYSYNSPLHF
clone size: NA; J gene: TRBJ2-1; D gene: NA; V gene: TRBV11-3; CDR3 DNA: TGTGCCAGCAGCCCAGCGGGTTCATACAATGAGCAGTTCTTC; CDR3 protein: CASSPAGSYNEQFF
clone size: NA; J gene: TRBJ1-2; D gene: NA; V gene: TRBV5-1; CDR3 DNA: TGCGCCAGCAGCTTTGGTTGGGCAGGGGAAAATTATGGCTACACCTTC; CDR3 protein: CASSFGWAGENYGYTF
clone size: NA; J gene: TRBJ1-1; D gene: NA; V gene: TRBV12-3/TRBV12-4; CDR3 DNA: TGTGCTGGGAGTCGGCAGGTAGGCACTGAAGCTTTCTTT; CDR3 protein: CAGSRQVGTEAFF
clone size: NA; J gene: TRBJ1-5; D gene: NA; V gene: TRBV10-3; CDR3 DNA: TGTGCCATCAGTGGGGGGGAGGGGAATCAGCCCCAGCATTTT; CDR3 protein: CAISGGEGNQPQHF
clone size: NA; J gene: TRBJ1-3; D gene: NA; V gene: TRBV6-6; CDR3 DNA: TGTGCCAGCAGCCAAGTCGGAGGAGGAAACACCATATATTTT; CDR3 protein: CASSQVGGGNTIYF
clone size: NA; J gene: TRBJ2-5; D gene: NA; V gene: TRBV9; CDR3 DNA: TGTGCCAGCAGCCCCCGACATCAGAGCCAAGAGACCCAGTACTTC; CDR3 protein: CASSPRHQSQETQYF
clone size: NA; J gene: TRBJ1-1; D gene: TRBD1; V gene: TRBV30; CDR3 DNA: TGTGCCTGGAGGTCCCCCCCACATGGCGCAGGGGGCTACACTGAAGCTTTCTTT; CDR3 protein: CAWRSPPHGAGGYTEAFF
clone size: NA; J gene: TRBJ1-5; D gene: NA; V gene: TRBV6-5; CDR3 DNA: TGTGCCAGCAGTTCCCGCCGGGGTGCTAATCAGCCCCAGCATTTT; CDR3 protein: CASSSRRGANQPQHF
clone size: few; J gene: TRBJ1-4; D gene: NA; V gene: TRBV14; CDR3 DNA: TGTGCCAGCAGCCGTCCGGGTCAGGGTCGCCTGTTTTTT; CDR3 protein: CASSRPGQGRLFF
clone size: NA; J gene: TRBJ1-5; D gene: NA; V gene: TRBV2; CDR3 DNA: TGTGCCAGCAGACTATACGAGGCGCCGAATCAGCCCCAGCATTTT; CDR3 protein: CASRLYEAPNQPQHF
clone size: NA; J gene: TRBJ1-2; D gene: NA; V gene: TRBV15; CDR3 DNA: TGTGCCACCAGCAGAGATCAGGGCGGCTATGGCTACACCTTC; CDR3 protein: CATSRDQGGYGYTF
clone size: NA; J gene: TRBJ1-2; D gene: TRBD1; V gene: TRBV7-9; CDR3 DNA: TGTGCCATCGCCCCACCCGGGACAGGGTTTAACTATGGCTACACCTTC; CDR3 protein: CAIAPPGTGFNYGYTF
clone size: NA; J gene: TRBJ1-6; D gene: TRBD1; V gene: TRBV2; CDR3 DNA: TGTGCCAGCAGTCCCAGGACAGGGGTCTATAATTCACCCCTCCACTTT; CDR3 protein: CASSPRTGVYNSPLHF
clone size: NA; J gene: TRBJ1-2; D gene: NA; V gene: TRBV3-1/TRBV3-2; CDR3 DNA: TGTGCCAGCAGCCAAGATATAGGCGGTGGCTATGGCTACACCTTC; CDR3 protein: CASSQDIGGGYGYTF
clone size: NA; J gene: TRBJ2-3; D gene: TRBD2; V gene: TRBV5-6; CDR3 DNA: TGTGCCAGCAGCTTGAGGCCGGATCGGACTAGCGGTACAGATACGCAGTATTTT; CDR3 protein: CASSLRPDRTSGTDTQYF
clone size: NA; J gene: TRBJ1-1; D gene: NA; V gene: TRBV5-1; CDR3 DNA: TGCGCCAGCAGCTTCGCTCCGGGGAACACTGAAGCTTTCTTT; CDR3 protein: CASSFAPGNTEAFF
clone size: once; J gene: TRBJ2-3; D gene: TRBD1; V gene: TRBV30; CDR3 DNA: TGTGCCTGGAGTGTACGACAGGGAAGGACAGATACGCAGTATTTT; CDR3 protein: CAWSVRQGRTDTQYF
clone size: NA; J gene: TRBJ2-4; D gene: NA; V gene: TRBV13; CDR3 DNA: TGTGCCAGCAGCTCGCACCCTGGGAGGGGACAGGTTTTTTCCTTAGCCAAAAACATTCAGTACTTC; CDR3 protein: CASSSHPGRGQVFSLAKNIQYF
clone size: NA; J gene: TRBJ2-7; D gene: TRBD1; V gene: TRBV5-5; CDR3 DNA: TGTGCCAGCAGCTTGGGTGGGACAGGGGTCTACGAGCAGTACTTC; CDR3 protein: CASSLGGTGVYEQYF
clone size: NA; J gene: TRBJ1-1; D gene: TRBD1; V gene: TRBV3-1/TRBV3-2; CDR3 DNA: TGTGCCAGCAGCCAGCAGGGGGCTAGAACTGAAGCTTTCTTT; CDR3 protein: CASSQQGARTEAFF
clone size: once; J gene: TRBJ2-1; D gene: TRBD2; V gene: TRBV20-1; CDR3 DNA: TGCAGTGCTAGTCTTAGCGGGGGGATCAATGAGCAGTTCTTC; CDR3 protein: CSASLSGGINEQFF
clone size: NA; J gene: TRBJ1-4; D gene: TRBD1; V gene: TRBV7-2; CDR3 DNA: TGTGCCAGCAGCCCCCAGGGGGGCAGGGAAAAACTGTTTTTT; CDR3 protein: CASSPQGGREKLFF
clone size: NA; J gene: TRBJ2-7; D gene: NA; V gene: TRBV28; CDR3 DNA: TGTGCCAGCAGTTTAATCGGTGAGATCTACGAGCAGTACTTC; CDR3 protein: CASSLIGEIYEQYF